A selection of T cell receptor beta chains follows, all from one sample in a study of somatic mutations in cytotoxic T cells in rheumatoid arthritis. This table comes from immunoSEQ multiplex PCR, and its TCRdb copy is limited to in-frame clones, with some not included. The data show 15,000 to 20,000 clones, 60% to 80% seen once. Material: CD8+ T cells sorted from blood. The receptors were sampled from an adult with rheumatoid arthritis. Both conserved end residues are part of each CDR3. A D gene is named only where the DNA matches it firmly. Not every row has a clone size; where given, it reads once, few, many or a size class.

size	D	V	J	DNA	CDR3
few	TRBD2	TRBV7-2	TRBJ2-2	TGTGCCAGCAGCAACCACCTGCTAGCGGGAGACGGGGAGCTGTTTTTT	CASSNHLLAGDGELFF
few	TRBD2	TRBV10-3	TRBJ2-1	TGTGCCACGCGACTAGCGGGAGACCCCTACAATGAGCAGTTCTTC	CATRLAGDPYNEQFF
.	.	TRBV11-2	TRBJ1-1	TGTGCCAGCAGCTTGAACACTGAAGCTTTCTTT	CASSLNTEAFF
.	TRBD1	TRBV5-1	TRBJ1-1	TGCGCCAGCAGCTGGACCGGGACAGGGGAGGGGTCTGAAGCTTTCTTT	CASSWTGTGEGSEAFF
.	.	TRBV7-9	TRBJ1-2	TGTGCCAGCAGCTTAGCGGGGCAAAGGAACTATGGCTACACCTTC	CASSLAGQRNYGYTF
.	TRBD1	TRBV18	TRBJ1-4	TGTGCCAGCTCACAGGGGGACAGAATAGAAAATGAAAAACTGTTTTTT	CASSQGDRIENEKLFF
.	.	TRBV7-8	TRBJ2-5	TGTGCCAGCAGCTTAGCCCGGGGACTTTCTCTCCAAGAGACCCAGTACTTC	CASSLARGLSLQETQYF
.	.	TRBV9	TRBJ2-7	TGTGCCAGCAGCGCGCGGACGTTCGACTACGAGCAGTACTTC	CASSARTFDYEQYF
.	TRBD2	TRBV7-9	TRBJ2-3	TGTGCCAGCTTAATAGCGGGTAGCACAGATACGCAGTATTTT	CASLIAGSTDTQYF
once	.	TRBV6-5	TRBJ2-7	TGTGCCAGCAGTTACTCGGGGTTCGGGGATACCTACGAGCAGTACTTC	CASSYSGFGDTYEQYF
.	TRBD1	TRBV4-3	TRBJ2-1	TGCGCCAGCAGCCAGGTCGCCACAGGGGTCAATGAGCAGTTCTTC	CASSQVATGVNEQFF
.	.	TRBV23-1	TRBJ2-1	TGCGCCAGCAGTCAATTGGAATCTTCAGGCGGGAGAGGGGGCAATGAGCAGTTCTTC	CASSQLESSGGRGGNEQFF
.	.	TRBV2	TRBJ2-3	TGTGCCAGCAGGACAATCACTAGGACAGATACGCAGTATTTT	CASRTITRTDTQYF
.	.	TRBV5-4	TRBJ1-2	TGTGCCAGCAGCTTGGCACAGATCAACTATGGCTACACCTTC	CASSLAQINYGYTF
.	.	TRBV27	TRBJ2-1	TGTGCCAGCCGCGGGCAGGTCAACGAGCAGTTCTTC	CASRGQVNEQFF
.	.	TRBV14	TRBJ1-1	TGTGCCAGCAGCCAAGACGTGAACACTGAAGCTTTCTTT	CASSQDVNTEAFF
.	.	TRBV4-1	TRBJ2-7	TGCGCCAGTAGAGGGGACGCAACCTACGAGCAGTACTTC	CASRGDATYEQYF
.	.	TRBV28	TRBJ2-3	TGTGCCAGCAGTTTGCGGGACCGCCTGACAGATACGCAGTATTTT	CASSLRDRLTDTQYF
.	.	TRBV5-6	TRBJ2-1	TGTGCCAGCAGCGTAAGCGTGAGCTCCTACAATGAGCAGTTCTTC	CASSVSVSSYNEQFF
once	.	TRBV6-5	TRBJ2-7	TGTGCCAGCAGTTCCCTCCCCAGGGTCACCCGCTACGAGCAGTACTTC	CASSSLPRVTRYEQYF
.	.	TRBV4-1	TRBJ2-1	TGCGCCAGCAGCCTACTGGACGGCTCCTACAATGAGCAGTTCTTC	CASSLLDGSYNEQFF
.	TRBD1	TRBV4-1	TRBJ1-1	TGCGCCAGCAGCCAAGGGGACAGGCTACTCGAAGCTTTCTTT	CASSQGDRLLEAFF
.	.	TRBV27	TRBJ1-5	TGTGCCAGCAGTTTTCTAGGGGGGCCCCAGCATTTT	CASSFLGGPQHF
.	.	TRBV6-5	TRBJ2-2	TGTGCCAGCAGTTACCCGGGCAGGACGAACACCGGGGAGCTGTTTTTT	CASSYPGRTNTGELFF
.	.	TRBV6-4	TRBJ1-5	TGTGCCAGCAGCCCTGACGCGAGTCCCAATCAGCCCCAGCATTTT	CASSPDASPNQPQHF
.	TRBD1	TRBV18	TRBJ2-1	TGTGCCAGCTCATCTCCGGGACAGAACTACAATGAGCAGTTCTTC	CASSSPGQNYNEQFF
.	.	TRBV7-3	TRBJ2-1	TGTGCCAGCAGCTCCCTAATGGGCAATGAGCAGTTCTTC	CASSSLMGNEQFF